This TCR beta chain appears in the sequencing data of a study of blood T cells in healthy people across ages. Trimming removed 5 bases at V and 6 bases at J, with 15 bases between. Germline CDR1 reads SEHNR; CDR2 reads FQNEAQ (reference sequence). This CDR3 region has 14 residues. The table lists this clonotype with a count of one. Together with a sample-barcoded 5' primer, a J-beta primer mix was included in a second PCR lasting roughly 7 to 11 cycles. TCRdb analysed the 5' RACE reads with MiXCR anew, one entry per CDR3 protein. The sample has 1.5 million to 2 million distinct CDR3 sequences; about 50% are singletons.

V usage is TRBV7-9 and J usage is TRBJ2-3, with TRBD1 as a possible D gene (6 bases). The sequence came from a woman aged 40 to 50 in good health. Sequencing input: blood. The CDR3 sequence is CASSIQGRADTQYF. The CDR3 DNA reads as TGTGCCAGCAGCATACAGGGACGCGCGGATACGCAGTATTTT.